This T cell receptor (beta chain) derives from a study of blood T cell repertoires in COVID-19. CDR3 length: 14 residues. Germline values: CDR1 SGHRS, CDR2 YFSETQ. Trimming took 0 bases from V and 8 from J; bases not matched to a gene: 5. Original analysis: Reference gene primers were amplified, and this amplification served to estimate nucleated cell counts. Profiled with immunoSEQ multiplex PCR; TCRdb holds only in-frame clones, not every one. Clone size and V and J calls were adopted from that table, with D and trimming inferred from the DNA. The repertoire holds under 250,000 clones, with almost 85% as singletons. Seattle participants joined during active infection and were tracked over time.

The chain recombines TRBV5-1 with TRBJ2-1; 7 bases line up with TRBD1. The sequence was collected from a man aged 45-65 years with COVID-19, enrolled during active disease. The sample taken for sequencing was peripheral blood. CDR3 in DNA: TGCGCCAGCAGCTTGGACAGGGGAGAAGATGAGCAGTTCTTC. It codes for CASSLDRGEDEQFF.